This T cell receptor (beta chain) was captured in a study of tumor-infiltrating lymphocytes in localized non-small cell lung cancer. Overall study context: Each patient gave resected tumor and non-adjacent uninvolved lung tissue.

Findings of the study overall: IM1 and IM2 tumors showed no difference in T-cell fraction.

The V and J ends lost 5 bases and 7 bases respectively, with 16 bases between them. Per germline, CDR1 MNHNY and CDR2 SVGAGI (reference sequence). CDR3 length: 14 residues. This clone has a handful of counts. Its specificity is not known. Only in-frame clones appear in the TCRdb table, and some are missing; sequencing was by immunoSEQ multiplex PCR. Of approximately 16,000 clones listed, roughly 40% were seen once; the top ten hold less than 20%. The TCR was taken from a human donor with non-small cell lung cancer. Sequencing was carried out using lung tumor tissue. The chain is built from TRBV6-6 and TRBJ2-3, with D possibly called TRBD1 or TRBD2 (6 bases each). The CDR3 reads CASSRVRGPNTQYF. The CDR3 coding sequence is TGTGCCAGCAGTCGCGTACGGGGGCCGAATACGCAGTATTTT.